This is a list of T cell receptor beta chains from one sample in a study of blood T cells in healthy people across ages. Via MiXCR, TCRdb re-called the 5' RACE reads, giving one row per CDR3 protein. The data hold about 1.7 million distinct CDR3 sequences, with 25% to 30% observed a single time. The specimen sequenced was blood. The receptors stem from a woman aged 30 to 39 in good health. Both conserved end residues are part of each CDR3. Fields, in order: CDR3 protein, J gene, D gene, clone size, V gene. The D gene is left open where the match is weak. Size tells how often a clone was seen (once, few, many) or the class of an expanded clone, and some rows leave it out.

CDR3aa: CASSLGRDDTQYF
j_gene: TRBJ2-3
d_gene: .
abundance: few
v_gene: TRBV5-4

CDR3aa: CAGSQEPRFSYEQYF
j_gene: TRBJ2-7
d_gene: .
abundance: few
v_gene: TRBV14

CDR3aa: CASRPGTGMTDTQYF
j_gene: TRBJ2-3
d_gene: TRBD1
abundance: few
v_gene: TRBV6-6

CDR3aa: CASSPQGLGAFF
j_gene: TRBJ1-1
d_gene: .
abundance: .
v_gene: TRBV5-6

CDR3aa: CASSFYGNEQFF
j_gene: TRBJ2-1
d_gene: .
abundance: many
v_gene: TRBV7-9

CDR3aa: CASSPGDRENTEAFF
j_gene: TRBJ1-1
d_gene: TRBD1
abundance: .
v_gene: TRBV28

CDR3aa: CASRPFWTGGIDEQFF
j_gene: TRBJ2-1
d_gene: TRBD2
abundance: .
v_gene: TRBV12-3/TRBV12-4

CDR3aa: CASRAPGAGYSGANVLTF
j_gene: TRBJ2-6
d_gene: .
abundance: .
v_gene: TRBV2

CDR3aa: CASSEGPGDRQYF
j_gene: TRBJ2-5
d_gene: TRBD1
abundance: .
v_gene: TRBV9

CDR3aa: CATMGTSGTESNEQFF
j_gene: TRBJ2-1
d_gene: TRBD2
abundance: .
v_gene: TRBV24-1

CDR3aa: CASSHSGNRKETQYF
j_gene: TRBJ2-5
d_gene: .
abundance: .
v_gene: TRBV14

CDR3aa: CASSDTGQGDNEQFF
j_gene: TRBJ2-1
d_gene: TRBD1
abundance: .
v_gene: TRBV6-2/TRBV6-3

CDR3aa: CASSTFSLPQETQYF
j_gene: TRBJ2-5
d_gene: .
abundance: .
v_gene: TRBV5-1

CDR3aa: CASSRTTSGYEQYF
j_gene: TRBJ2-7
d_gene: TRBD2
abundance: few
v_gene: TRBV7-2

CDR3aa: CASSLGGQVYDYGYTF
j_gene: TRBJ1-2
d_gene: TRBD1
abundance: .
v_gene: TRBV7-2

CDR3aa: CASSLDSRWNTGELFF
j_gene: TRBJ2-2
d_gene: .
abundance: .
v_gene: TRBV5-1

CDR3aa: CASSKRDRSYEQYF
j_gene: TRBJ2-7
d_gene: TRBD1
abundance: .
v_gene: TRBV19

CDR3aa: CASTGRSVDEQFF
j_gene: TRBJ2-1
d_gene: .
abundance: few
v_gene: TRBV3-1

CDR3aa: CAGSSRAIETQYF
j_gene: TRBJ2-5
d_gene: .
abundance: .
v_gene: TRBV12-3/TRBV12-4

CDR3aa: CASSLAVPGKTGNTIYF
j_gene: TRBJ1-3
d_gene: .
abundance: few
v_gene: TRBV7-6

CDR3aa: CASTRTTPYIQYF
j_gene: TRBJ2-4
d_gene: .
abundance: many
v_gene: TRBV12-3/TRBV12-4

CDR3aa: CASSDPGLLNEKLFF
j_gene: TRBJ1-4
d_gene: .
abundance: few
v_gene: TRBV12-3/TRBV12-4

CDR3aa: CASRSRVGDTQYF
j_gene: TRBJ2-3
d_gene: .
abundance: few
v_gene: TRBV28

CDR3aa: CASSYSAHVAAGANVLTF
j_gene: TRBJ2-6
d_gene: .
abundance: many
v_gene: TRBV6-2/TRBV6-3

CDR3aa: CASNSVVRGQYNEQFF
j_gene: TRBJ2-1
d_gene: .
abundance: many
v_gene: TRBV28

CDR3aa: CASSEKFDRRSSYNEQYF
j_gene: .
d_gene: .
abundance: .
v_gene: TRBV2

CDR3aa: CATSDPGLAGETSYNEQFF
j_gene: TRBJ2-1
d_gene: TRBD2
abundance: few
v_gene: TRBV24-1

CDR3aa: CASSAYRIEAFF
j_gene: TRBJ1-1
d_gene: .
abundance: .
v_gene: TRBV7-2

CDR3aa: CASTPPGTGGGEQFF
j_gene: TRBJ2-1
d_gene: TRBD1
abundance: .
v_gene: TRBV28

CDR3aa: CSARGGTTTDTQYF
j_gene: TRBJ2-3
d_gene: TRBD2
abundance: .
v_gene: TRBV20-1

CDR3aa: CSVQSILGNTIYF
j_gene: TRBJ1-3
d_gene: .
abundance: .
v_gene: TRBV29-1

CDR3aa: CSAQDYNEQFF
j_gene: TRBJ2-1
d_gene: .
abundance: few
v_gene: TRBV20-1

CDR3aa: CASSLGGTGNDEQFF
j_gene: TRBJ2-1
d_gene: TRBD1
abundance: few
v_gene: TRBV5-4